Given below is one T cell receptor beta chain in context. This entry is derived from a study of long-term antiretroviral therapy in people with HIV. Overall study context: Samples collected earliest predate the 2015 immediate-ART recommendation by about a decade.

Looked up from germline, CDR1 is LNHDA and CDR2 is SQIVND (reference sequence). The CDR3 extends over 15 amino acids. V lost 6 bases and J lost 5, with 20 bases in between. Assay version v3.0 of immunoSEQ was used, and it was run at survey level. Sequenced by immunoSEQ multiplex PCR; TCRdb stores in-frame clones only, minus some. The repertoire holds 25,000 to 30,000 clones, with over 80% as singletons. Per individual, the PBMC samples numbered at least one pre-ART and at least two post-ART. Here the sequenced sample was unsorted PBMCs, taken almost 2.9 years after starting antiretroviral therapy. The receptor comes from a man aged 30 to 39 with HIV. The chain links TRBV19 to TRBJ2-7; D tentatively reads TRBD1 or TRBD2 (5 bases each). DNA of the CDR3: TGTGCCAGTAGATCTCGGGGACCCGGCACCCACGAGCAGTACTTC. As protein: CASRSRGPGTHEQYF.